The following is a T cell receptor (beta chain) sequence with its context. The data originate from a study of CD8 T cells in Susac syndrome. The V gene lost 6 bases and the J gene lost 5 bases, with 16 bases spanning the gap. The CDR3 sequence is 14 residues long. Germline V lookup: CDR1 MNHEY, CDR2 SMNVEV (reference sequence). Random hexamers were used to reverse transcribe an amount of about 0.45 to 1 ug RNA. The CDR3 of TCR beta was amplified by immunoSEQ multiplex PCR across 54 Vbeta and 13 Jbeta. TCRdb re-called the immunoSEQ multiplex PCR reads through MiXCR, storing one row per CDR3 protein. The data show roughly 140,000 distinct CDR3 sequences, 85% to 95% seen once. Negative isolation was used for CD8+ and CD4+ T cells and FACS enrichment for TEMRA cells.

Specimen: CD4+ T cells from PBMCs. This rearrangement joins TRBV27 to TRBJ1-1, with no clear D. The TCR originated in a human donor with Susac syndrome. CDR3 DNA: TGTGCCAGCAGCCTAAGGGTCTCAATGACTGAAGCTTTCTTT. It encodes CASSLRVSMTEAFF.